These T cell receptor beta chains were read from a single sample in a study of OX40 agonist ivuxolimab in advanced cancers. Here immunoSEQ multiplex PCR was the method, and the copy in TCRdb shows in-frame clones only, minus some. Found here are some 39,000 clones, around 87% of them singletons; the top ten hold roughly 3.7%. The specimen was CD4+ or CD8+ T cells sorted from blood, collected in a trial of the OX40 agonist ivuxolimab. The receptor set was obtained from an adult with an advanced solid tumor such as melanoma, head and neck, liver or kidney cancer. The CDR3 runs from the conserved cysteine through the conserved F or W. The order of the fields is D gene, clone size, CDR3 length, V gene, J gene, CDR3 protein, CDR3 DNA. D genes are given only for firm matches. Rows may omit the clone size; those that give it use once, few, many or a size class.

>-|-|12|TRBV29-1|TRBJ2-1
CSVENEGNEQFF
TGCAGCGTTGAAAATGAAGGGAATGAGCAGTTCTTC
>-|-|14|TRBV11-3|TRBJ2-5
CASSLESFQETQYF
TGTGCCAGCAGCTTAGAGAGTTTTCAAGAGACCCAGTACTTC
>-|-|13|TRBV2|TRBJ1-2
CASSSGANYGYTF
TGTGCCAGCAGTAGCGGAGCTAACTATGGCTACACCTTC
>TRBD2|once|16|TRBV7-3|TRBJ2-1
CASSKLVAGPYNEQFF
TGTGCCAGCAGCAAACTGGTAGCGGGCCCCTACAATGAGCAGTTCTTC
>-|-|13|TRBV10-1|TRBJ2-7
CASSESIKGEQYF
TGCGCCAGCAGTGAGTCGATTAAGGGCGAGCAGTACTTC
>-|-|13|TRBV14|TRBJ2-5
CASTNGGGKTQYF
TGTGCCAGCACCAACGGGGGAGGAAAGACCCAGTACTTC
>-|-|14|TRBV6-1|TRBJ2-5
CASSESWDLETQYF
TGTGCCAGCAGTGAAAGTTGGGACCTGGAGACCCAGTACTTC
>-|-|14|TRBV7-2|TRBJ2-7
CASRTGRAAYEQYF
TGTGCCAGCAGAACGGGCAGGGCCGCCTACGAGCAGTACTTC
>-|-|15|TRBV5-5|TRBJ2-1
CASSPEGASYNEQFF
TGTGCCAGCAGCCCGGAGGGGGCGTCCTACAATGAGCAGTTCTTC
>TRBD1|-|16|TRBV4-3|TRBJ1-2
CASSQVGTVANYGYTF
TGCGCCAGCAGCCAGGTCGGGACAGTGGCTAACTATGGCTACACCTTC
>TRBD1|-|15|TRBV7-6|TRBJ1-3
CASSKGGQSENTIYF
TGTGCCAGCAGCAAAGGGGGCCAGTCCGAGAACACCATATATTTT
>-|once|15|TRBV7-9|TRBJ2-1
CASSLGRAETNEQFF
TGTGCCAGCAGCTTAGGTCGGGCCGAAACGAATGAGCAGTTCTTC
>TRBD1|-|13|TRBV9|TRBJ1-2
CASSPRDSYGYTF
TGTGCCAGCAGCCCCCGGGACAGCTATGGCTACACCTTC
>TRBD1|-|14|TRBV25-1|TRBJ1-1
CASSKGQGRTEAFF
TGTGCCAGCAGTAAGGGACAGGGGCGTACTGAAGCTTTCTTT
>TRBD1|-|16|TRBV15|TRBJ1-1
CATSSGTGRSNTEAFF
TGTGCCACCAGCAGCGGGACAGGGAGGTCGAACACTGAAGCTTTCTTT
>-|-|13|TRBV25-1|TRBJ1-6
CASSPTGTSPLHF
TGTGCCAGCAGTCCTACAGGGACTTCACCCCTCCACTTT
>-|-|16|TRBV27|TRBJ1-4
CASSFFGRSTNEKLFF
TGTGCCAGCAGTTTCTTCGGCCGATCAACTAATGAAAAACTGTTTTTT
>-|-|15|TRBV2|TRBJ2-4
CASSPDGLAKNIQYF
TGTGCCAGCAGCCCGGACGGCCTAGCCAAAAACATTCAGTACTTC
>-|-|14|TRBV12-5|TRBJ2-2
CASGLGQYTGELFF
TGTGCTAGTGGTTTGGGACAGTACACCGGGGAGCTGTTTTTT
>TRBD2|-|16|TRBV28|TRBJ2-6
CASRTSGRGGANVLTF
TGTGCCAGCCGGACTAGCGGGAGGGGAGGGGCCAACGTCCTGACTTTC
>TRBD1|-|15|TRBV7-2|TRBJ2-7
CASSLYPDRAYEQYF
TGTGCCAGCAGCTTATATCCGGACAGGGCCTACGAGCAGTACTTC
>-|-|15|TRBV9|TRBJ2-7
CASSVVPGASYEQYF
TGTGCCAGCAGCGTAGTGCCGGGGGCTTCCTACGAGCAGTACTTC